The clone carrying this TCR beta chain was counted at least ten times. The antigen remains unidentified. The use of a sample-barcoded 5' primer and a J-beta primer mix characterized a second PCR of 7 to 11 cycles. TCRdb re-derived calls from the 5' RACE reads in MiXCR, one entry per CDR3 protein. The repertoire has 700,000 to 850,000 distinct CDR3 sequences, roughly 35% of them found once; the top ten carry 10% to 15%. Each individual donor underwent a draw of ten milliliters of peripheral blood. Each sample had at least 6 million PBMCs isolated. The CDR3 contains 16 residues. Germline lookup yields CDR1 SGHRS and CDR2 YFSETQ. The J segment lost 8 bases and the V segment lost 1 base, leaving 11 bases of the junction unmatched. The sample comes from a study of blood T cells in healthy people across ages. Findings and caveats of the study: Age brought a roughly linear fall in TCR beta diversity measured per million T cells.

V is TRBV5-1 and J is TRBJ2-4; 8 bases match TRBD2. The TCR was taken from a man aged 18 to 30 in good health. Sequencing input: blood. The CDR3 nucleotides are TGCGCCAGCAGCTTGCCGGGGACTAGATCGAGTGACATTCAGTACTTC. Its protein product is CASSLPGTRSSDIQYF.